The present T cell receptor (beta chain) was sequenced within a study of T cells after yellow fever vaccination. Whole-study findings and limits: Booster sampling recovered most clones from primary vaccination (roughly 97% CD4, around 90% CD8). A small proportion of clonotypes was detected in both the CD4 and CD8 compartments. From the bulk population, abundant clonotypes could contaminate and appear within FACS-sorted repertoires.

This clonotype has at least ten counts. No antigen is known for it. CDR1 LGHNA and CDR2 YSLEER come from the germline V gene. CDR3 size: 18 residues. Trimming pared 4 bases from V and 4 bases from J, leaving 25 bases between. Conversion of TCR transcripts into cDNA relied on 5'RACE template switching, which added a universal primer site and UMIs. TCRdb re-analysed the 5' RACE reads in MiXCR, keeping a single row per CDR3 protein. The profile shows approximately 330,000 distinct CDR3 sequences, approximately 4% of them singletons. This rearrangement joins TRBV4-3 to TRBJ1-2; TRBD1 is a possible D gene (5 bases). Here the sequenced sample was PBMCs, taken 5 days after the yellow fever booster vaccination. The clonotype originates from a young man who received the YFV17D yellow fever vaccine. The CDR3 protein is CASSPPPSQTKGLYGYTF. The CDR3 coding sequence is TGCGCCAGCAGCCCCCCTCCGTCGCAGACCAAGGGACTCTATGGCTACACCTTC.